Described below is a single T cell receptor beta chain sequence and its context. MiXCR, run by TCRdb on the PCR reads, gives a single entry per CDR3 protein. The table has about 15,000 distinct CDR3 sequences, approximately 50% seen once; the top ten hold around 15%. The germline gives CDR1 SGHTA, CDR2 FQGNSA. This CDR3 region has 14 residues. The sample originates from a study of tumor-infiltrating lymphocytes in oesophageal squamous cell carcinoma. The chain combines TRBV7-2 with TRBJ2-1, with D hard to call. The J call may be in error: the DNA end matches TRBJ2-7 better. The sequencing sample was made of esophageal tumor tissue. The clonotype originates from a male donor with esophageal squamous cell carcinoma. In DNA, the CDR3 is TGTGCCAGCAGCTTATCCGGATCGGTCTACGAGCAGTACTTC. Residues: CASSLSGSVYEQYF.